The present T cell receptor beta chain was sequenced within a study of beta chain features in type 1 diabetes. Notes on the study in general: Lower insertion and higher deletion counts appeared at VDJ junctions in type 1 diabetes patients. Equally in patients and controls, PCR might preferentially amplify shorter templates. All four CD4+ subsets from Type 1 diabetes patients carried moderately but significantly shorter TCRB CDR3s.

All of the isolated RNA was reverse transcribed, so expressed TCRB transcripts were sequenced. Sequencing was performed with immunoSEQ multiplex PCR; in TCRdb, only in-frame clones are kept and a portion is missing. The sample holds 300,000 or so clones, around 9% seen once. CDR3 size: 14 residues. The V gene's germline CDR1 is SGHTA and CDR2 FQGNSA. The V and J ends lost 4 bases and 2 bases respectively, with 11 bases between them. Sorting with CD45RO/CCR7/CD25/CD127/CD95/CD27 yielded naive, central memory, regulatory and stem-like memory CD4+ cells. As concerns this clone: Its antigen is not known.

V and J are TRBV7-2 and TRBJ2-5; D is ambiguous. The sequencing input was central memory CD4+ T cells from blood. The receptor's source is a man aged 25-40 years with type 1 diabetes. CDR3 amino acids: CASSSLTVQETQYF. DNA for the CDR3: TGTGCCAGCAGCTCTTTGACTGTTCAAGAGACCCAGTACTTC.